This T cell receptor (beta chain) appears in the sequencing data of a study of beta chain features in type 1 diabetes. Across the whole study: Examination spanned around 110 million sorted cells from all samples. The study's findings and limits: Patients showed naive, central memory and Treg TCRB repertoires that appeared more similar than those of healthy donors. A moderate, significant TCRB CDR3 shortening appeared in type 1 diabetes across four CD4+ subsets.

A remark on this clone: The antigen is not known.

V dropped 7 bases and J dropped 8; count of bases not matched to a gene: 5. Germline lookup yields CDR1 MNHEY and CDR2 SVGAGI. The CDR3 is 14 amino acids. Sequencing targeted expressed TCRB transcripts, as all isolated RNA had been reverse transcribed. Repertoires were generated with immunoSEQ multiplex PCR, while TCRdb's copy carries only in-frame clones and drops some. The sample has around 300,000 clones; roughly 9.6% are singletons. The receptor was isolated from a woman in her thirties in good health. The genes are TRBV6-5 and TRBJ2-1; TRBD2 agrees at 13 bases. Material: naive CD4+ T cells from blood. The DNA for the CDR3 is TGTGCCAGCATCGGACTAGCGGGAGTATATGAGCAGTTCTTC. Translation: CASIGLAGVYEQFF.